This T cell receptor beta chain was sequenced during a study of OX40 agonist ivuxolimab in advanced cancers. Turning to the study itself: Anti-PD-1, anti-PD-L1 or anti-CTLA-4 therapy given earlier was allowed, and roughly 38% had some.

Produced via immunoSEQ multiplex PCR; TCRdb's table is partial and in-frame only. The repertoire includes fewer than 85,000 clones, roughly 87% of them detected once, and approximately 6.2% sits in the top ten. Specimen: CD4+ or CD8+ T cells sorted from blood, collected in a trial of the OX40 agonist ivuxolimab. The receptor was derived from an adult with an advanced solid tumor such as melanoma, head and neck, liver or kidney cancer.

CDR3 sequence: CASSLGPQGGGYTF. The CDR3, as DNA: TGCGCCAGCAGCTTGGGACCCCAGGGCGGTGGCTACACCTTC. The V gene is TRBV4-1, the J gene TRBJ1-2; TRBD1 might be the D (5 bases). The length of the CDR3 is 14 residues. Germline values: CDR1 MGHRA, CDR2 YSYEKL. Trimming took off 5 bases at V and 7 bases at J, with 17 bases between the two ends.